A single sample gave rise to the 8 T cell receptor beta chains below, sequenced in a study of shared clonotypes between healthy human individuals. Produced via immunoSEQ multiplex PCR; TCRdb's table is partial and in-frame only. The sample has roughly 2,000,000 clones, less than 95% seen once. Only CD45RO-negative cells positively selected for CCR7 counted as naive CD8 cells, so terminally differentiated effector memory CD45RA+ cells were excluded. Sample: naive CD8+ T cells sorted from blood. These receptors all come from a man aged 18 to 29 in good health.

V gene TRBV6-5 combines with J gene TRBJ2-3; D remains unclear. V dropped 4 bases and J dropped 4 bases, with 18 bases sitting between them. The CDR3 runs to 16 residues. CDR1 is MNHEY, CDR2 SVGAGI, per germline. CDR3: CASSLSDESSPDTQYF. The CDR3 coding sequence is TGTGCCAGCAGTTTATCGGACGAAAGCTCGCCAGATACGCAGTATTTT.

The CDR3 DNA sequence: TGTGCCAGCAGTGAGCGGGGCACGGGGACCCAGTACTTC. Its translation: CASSERGTGTQYF. The genes are TRBV27 and TRBJ2-5; the match to TRBD2 covers 7 bases. Germline assignment: CDR1 MNHEY and CDR2 SMNVEV (reference sequence). The CDR3 covers 13 residues. Trimming removed 5 bases from V and 7 bases from J; junction bases left unmatched: 7.

Details on this clone: Other DNA sequences in this specimen translate into the identical CDR3. V and J are TRBV28 and TRBJ2-7; D unclear. This CDR3 is built from 13 residues. The ends were cut back, 5 bases at V and 1 base at J, with 9 bases in the middle. From germline, CDR1 is MDHEN and CDR2 SYDVKM. The CDR3 is CASSPISSYEQYF. CDR3 sequence (DNA): TGTGCCAGCAGTCCCATATCGTCCTACGAGCAGTACTTC.

The V call is TRBV20-1, the J call TRBJ1-2; D remains ambiguous. The V gene lost 8 bases and the J gene lost 5 bases, with 12 bases spanning the gap. The CDR3 sequence is 11 residues long. Per the germline V gene, CDR1 is DFQATT and CDR2 is SNEGSKA (reference sequence). The CDR3 protein is CSTRRPYGYTF. The CDR3 region has the DNA TGCAGTACCAGGAGACCTTATGGCTACACCTTC.

The chain couples TRBV27 to TRBJ2-7; no firm D call. Germline lookup yields CDR1 MNHEY and CDR2 SMNVEV (reference sequence). This CDR3 has 13 residues. Trimming left V 4 bases short and J 2 bases short, with 9 bases between. Here the CDR3 reads CASSSSRAYEQYF. The CDR3 DNA reads as TGTGCCAGCAGTTCTTCCAGAGCCTACGAGCAGTACTTC.

Points on this clone: This sample includes further DNA sequences coding for the same CDR3. This sequence joins TRBV7-9 and TRBJ2-5; TRBD1 agrees at 12 bases. Germline CDR1 SEHNR, CDR2 FQNEAQ (reference sequence). This CDR3 is built from 15 residues. The V gene end was trimmed by 2 bases and the J gene end by 4 bases; junction bases not matched to a gene: 2. In DNA form, the CDR3 reads TGTGCCAGCAGCTTAAGGGACAGGGGGCGAGAGACCCAGTACTTC. It specifies CASSLRDRGRETQYF.

This chain joins TRBV27 and TRBJ1-6; D gene uncertain. CDR3 length: 14 residues. The germline V and J ends were trimmed by 2 bases and 9 bases, with 11 bases remaining between them. Germline CDR1 MNHEY, CDR2 SMNVEV (reference sequence). CDR3 sequence (DNA): TGTGCCAGCAGTTTACAACTATCGAGTTCACCCCTCCACTTT. Translating gives CASSLQLSSSPLHF.

V gene TRBV5-6 combines with J gene TRBJ2-3, with D perhaps matching TRBD1 (6 bases). The V gene's germline CDR1 is SGHDT and CDR2 YYEEEE. V lost 2 bases and J lost 0, with 13 bases in between. The CDR3 runs to 16 residues. CDR3 sequence: CASSLLRTASTDTQYF. The CDR3 nucleotides are TGTGCCAGCAGCTTATTAAGGACAGCTAGCACAGATACGCAGTATTTT.